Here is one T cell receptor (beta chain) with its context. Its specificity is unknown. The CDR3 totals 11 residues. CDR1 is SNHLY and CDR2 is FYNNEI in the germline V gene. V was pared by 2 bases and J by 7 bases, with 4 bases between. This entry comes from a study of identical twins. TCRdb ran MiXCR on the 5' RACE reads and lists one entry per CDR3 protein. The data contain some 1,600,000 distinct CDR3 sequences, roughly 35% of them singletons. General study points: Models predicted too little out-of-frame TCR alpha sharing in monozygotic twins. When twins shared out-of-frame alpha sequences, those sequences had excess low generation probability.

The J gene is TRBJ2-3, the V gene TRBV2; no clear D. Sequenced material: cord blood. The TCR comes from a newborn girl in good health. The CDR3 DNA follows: TGTGCCAGCAGTGAAAAATATACGCAGTATTTT. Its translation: CASSEKYTQYF.